Listed below are T cell receptor beta chains from one sample, sequenced in a study of long-term antiretroviral therapy in people with HIV. Produced via immunoSEQ multiplex PCR; TCRdb's table is partial and in-frame only. This table has some 24,000 clones, more than 65% appearing once. The sequencing here drew on unsorted PBMCs, taken 4.4 years after starting antiretroviral therapy. These receptor sequences come from a man aged 25 to 40 with HIV. Each CDR3 is given with its conserved first and last residue. The order of the fields is D gene, J gene, clone size, V gene, CDR3 protein, CDR3 DNA. The D gene is left open where the match is weak. Not all rows give a size; the values are once, few, many and, for expanded clones, a class.

- | TRBJ2-7 | - | TRBV9 | CASSASPGPGGYEQYF | TGTGCCAGCAGCGCATCACCGGGACCCGGGGGTTACGAGCAGTACTTC
- | TRBJ2-1 | - | TRBV11-1 | CASSPGYGEQFF | TGTGCCAGCAGCCCGGGGTATGGGGAGCAGTTCTTC
- | TRBJ1-1 | - | TRBV4-2 | CASSQARVTEAFF | TGTGCCAGCAGCCAGGCTAGGGTAACTGAAGCTTTCTTT
TRBD1 | TRBJ1-2 | - | TRBV6-5 | CASSRTGEDYGYTF | TGTGCCAGCAGCAGGACAGGGGAGGACTATGGCTACACCTTC
TRBD1 | TRBJ2-5 | - | TRBV11-3 | CASSLGDDRAYQETQYF | TGTGCCAGCAGCTTGGGGGACGACAGGGCCTACCAAGAGACCCAGTACTTC
TRBD1 | TRBJ2-7 | - | TRBV7-9 | CASSLSGTATYEQYF | TGTGCCAGCAGCTTATCCGGGACAGCGACCTACGAGCAGTACTTC
- | TRBJ2-7 | - | TRBV10-1 | CASSEAQGEQYF | TGCGCCAGCAGTGAGGCCCAGGGGGAGCAGTACTTC
- | TRBJ1-1 | - | TRBV11-2 | CASSRVEDVNTEAFF | TGTGCCAGCAGCCGAGTGGAGGACGTGAACACTGAAGCTTTCTTT
- | TRBJ2-7 | - | TRBV5-5 | CASSFELQGSYEQYF | TGTGCCAGCAGCTTCGAACTTCAGGGTTCCTACGAGCAGTACTTC
- | TRBJ2-7 | - | TRBV7-8 | CASSLGSYEQYF | TGTGCCAGCAGCTTAGGGAGCTACGAGCAGTACTTC
- | TRBJ2-7 | - | TRBV7-9 | CASSPPSYLRDGEQYF | TGTGCCAGCAGCCCCCCGAGCTACCTACGTGATGGCGAGCAGTACTTC
- | TRBJ2-7 | - | TRBV27 | CASRTGLYEQYF | TGTGCCAGCAGAACGGGCCTTTACGAGCAGTACTTC
TRBD2 | TRBJ2-1 | - | TRBV7-2 | CASSLRGTSGRKNEQFF | TGTGCCAGCAGCCTCCGCGGGACTAGCGGGAGGAAAAATGAGCAGTTCTTC
- | TRBJ1-2 | - | TRBV7-9 | CASSLDWRESTYGYTF | TGTGCCAGCAGCTTAGATTGGCGAGAATCTACCTATGGCTACACCTTC
TRBD1 | TRBJ1-4 | - | TRBV27 | CASSQRQGLNNEKLFF | TGTGCCAGCAGTCAAAGACAGGGACTAAACAATGAAAAACTGTTTTTT
TRBD1 | TRBJ1-2 | - | TRBV19 | CASSNTGDNYGYTF | TGTGCCAGTAGTAATACAGGGGATAACTATGGCTACACCTTC
- | TRBJ1-4 | few | TRBV6-5 | CASGGGTNEKLFF | TGTGCCAGCGGCGGCGGAACTAATGAAAAACTGTTTTTT
TRBD2 | TRBJ2-1 | - | TRBV5-4 | CASSSSGAPYNEQFF | TGTGCCAGCAGCTCTAGCGGGGCCCCCTACAATGAGCAGTTCTTC
- | TRBJ2-6 | - | TRBV5-1 | CASSLEASRPGANVLTF | TGCGCCAGCAGCTTGGAGGCTTCCAGGCCCGGGGCCAACGTCCTGACTTTC
- | TRBJ1-2 | few | TRBV19 | CASSPDSGARNYGYTF | TGTGCCAGTAGTCCGGACAGCGGCGCCCGTAACTATGGCTACACCTTC